Listed here is a single T cell receptor (beta chain). The data originate from a study of blood T cell repertoires in COVID-19. Study summary: The United States, Italy and Spain supplied acute and convalescent COVID-19 samples. The cDNA or gDNA used as material had been derived from T cells, B-cell-depleted T cells, or PBMCs.

The germline CDR1 and CDR2 sequences are SGDLS and YYNGEE. V shed 0 bases, J shed 5 bases, and the junction held 1 base outside the gene matches. The CDR3 extends over 13 amino acids. As originally analysed: Reference gene primer amplification gave nucleated cell count estimates. Some clones are missing from TCRdb's copy, which holds only in-frame ones; the method was immunoSEQ multiplex PCR. That table supplies the V and J calls and clone size; D and trimming were determined from the DNA. The sample yields 150,000 or so clones, over 85% seen once. V usage is TRBV9 and J usage is TRBJ1-1, with 7 bases identical to TRBD1. This receptor was obtained from a woman aged 45 to 65 with acute or convalescent COVID-19. The specimen was peripheral blood. The CDR3 reads CASSVDRGTEAFF. As DNA, the CDR3 is TGTGCCAGCAGCGTAGACAGGGGAACTGAAGCTTTCTTT.